The T cell receptor (beta chain) under discussion was sequenced for a study of cytomegalovirus exposure and HLA in healthy donors. Comment on this clone: As yet, its antigen is unknown.

Study results and limitations: Some V segments, including TRBV6-2 and TRBV6-3, were excluded as indistinguishable. By HLA locus, TCR association rates varied in a later analysis, with DRB1 showing the most and HLA-C the fewest. HLA allele associations emerged for 15,000 to 20,000 TCR beta sequences in a later analysis, at 0.05 false discovery rate.

Both 60 Vbeta primers and 13 Jbeta primers went into the PCR. Generated by immunoSEQ multiplex PCR, the TCRdb table keeps only in-frame clones and is missing some. This repertoire shows approximately 170,000 clones, around 79% found once; its top ten account for about 2.6%. The CDR3 extends over 14 amino acids. Deletions cut 10 bases from V and 0 bases from J, with 10 bases between. From germline, CDR1 is MNHEY and CDR2 SVGAGI. The sample comprised PBMCs. The receptor was derived from a woman between 40 and 50 years old in good health and CMV-seropositive. This chain joins TRBV6-5 and TRBJ2-6, with D unclear. DNA for the CDR3: TGTGCCACACACAAAAGCTCTGGGGCCAACGTCCTGACTTTC. Protein sequence: CATHKSSGANVLTF.